This TCR beta chain originates from a study of T-cell memory formation after mild COVID-19. Notes on the study in general: Researchers found some responding clones in pre-infection memory, a sign that cross-reactive memory joined. Most CD4+ clones that shrank were in CM and EM, while CD8+ ones turned up in EMRA.

TCRdb reprocessed the 5' RACE reads with MiXCR, giving one entry per CDR3 protein. Here the sample spans tens of thousands of distinct CDR3 sequences, approximately 25% being singletons. Details on this clonotype: Its antigen remains unidentified.

The CDR3 consists of 12 residues. CDR1 is MDHEN, CDR2 SYDVKM, per germline. Deletions cut 3 bases from V and 2 bases from J, with 4 bases between. The sequenced sample consisted of PBMCs or a T cell subset sorted from them (not recorded which). This sequence joins TRBV28 and TRBJ2-5; D gene unclear. The clonotype comes from a man younger than 35 who had mild COVID-19 (a few samples of this study predate the infection). Cell type and time point are not known. The CDR3 DNA reads as TGTGCCAGCAGTTTTATGCAAGAGACCCAGTACTTC. Its translation is CASSFMQETQYF.